This T cell receptor (beta chain) was recovered during a study of blood T cell repertoires in COVID-19. Study background: There were acute and convalescent COVID-19 samples, and they came from the United States, Italy and Spain. PBMCs, B-cell-depleted T cells, or T cells provided the cDNA or gDNA that made up the material.

Per the original methods: Reference gene primer amplification gave estimated nucleated cell counts. The repertoire was sequenced with immunoSEQ multiplex PCR; TCRdb's copy has only in-frame clones and lacks some. The DNA was the basis for D and trimming; V, J and clone size are from that table. The sample yields fewer than 250,000 clones, approximately 90% seen once. This CDR3 comprises 15 residues. CDR1 and CDR2 from the germline V gene are SGHRS and YFSETQ. V was pared by 7 bases and J by 5 bases, with 11 bases of the junction left unmatched. The sequenced material came from peripheral blood. This chain joins TRBV5-1 and TRBJ2-5; TRBD2 agrees at 10 bases. The clonotype was recovered from a woman between 35 and 50 years old who had recovered from COVID-19. The CDR3 protein is CASEYSSGSVETQYF. The CDR3 region has the DNA TGCGCCAGCGAATACTCTAGCGGGAGCGTGGAGACCCAGTACTTC.